A selection of T cell receptor beta chains follows, all from one sample in a study of vaccination effects on CD4 cells after COVID-19. Sequencing used immunoSEQ multiplex PCR; TCRdb keeps in-frame clones, though not all of them. The sample carries more than 50,000 clones, more than 80% recorded once. These receptors' antigens are unknown. The sequencing used CD4+ T cells from PBMCs cultured with HCoV-229E spike peptides, collected before COVID-19 vaccination. The source of these receptors is a human donor who received a COVID-19 vaccine. CDR3s include the opening cysteine and the closing phenylalanine or tryptophan. A D gene is named only where the DNA matches it firmly. Size is stated for part of the rows, as once, few or many counts, or as a class when the clone is expanded.

v_gene: TRBV25-1; len: 15; abundance: -; d_gene: TRBD1; j_gene: TRBJ2-5; CDR3aa: CASNPSGTEKETQYF; CDR3nt: TGTGCCAGCAATCCCTCGGGGACAGAAAAAGAGACCCAGTACTTC
v_gene: TRBV7-2; len: 14; abundance: -; d_gene: -; j_gene: TRBJ2-5; CDR3aa: CASSLAGAGETQYF; CDR3nt: TGTGCCAGCAGCTTAGCCGGGGCAGGGGAGACCCAGTACTTC
v_gene: TRBV6-5; len: 16; abundance: -; d_gene: TRBD2; j_gene: TRBJ2-2; CDR3aa: CASSYLAGGRTGELFF; CDR3nt: TGTGCCAGCAGCTACCTAGCGGGGGGCCGGACCGGGGAGCTGTTTTTT
v_gene: TRBV6-1; len: 13; abundance: -; d_gene: -; j_gene: TRBJ1-5; CDR3aa: CASSEQGGQPQHF; CDR3nt: TGTGCCAGCAGTGAACAGGGTGGGCAGCCCCAGCATTTT
v_gene: TRBV12-3/TRBV12-4; len: 12; abundance: -; d_gene: TRBD1; j_gene: TRBJ2-5; CDR3aa: CASSTGGETQYF; CDR3nt: TGTGCCAGCAGCACAGGGGGAGAGACCCAGTACTTC
v_gene: TRBV9; len: 14; abundance: -; d_gene: -; j_gene: TRBJ2-1; CDR3aa: CASSAGVSYNEQFF; CDR3nt: TGTGCCAGCAGCGCGGGGGTCTCCTACAATGAGCAGTTCTTC
v_gene: TRBV18; len: 19; abundance: -; d_gene: -; j_gene: TRBJ1-5; CDR3aa: CASSTSPGRHIISNQPQHF; CDR3nt: TGTGCCAGCTCTACCAGTCCGGGGAGGCATATTATTAGCAATCAGCCCCAGCATTTT
v_gene: TRBV7-2; len: 16; abundance: -; d_gene: -; j_gene: TRBJ1-3; CDR3aa: CASSLGGWGSGNTIYF; CDR3nt: TGTGCCAGCAGCTTAGGGGGGTGGGGCTCTGGAAACACCATATATTTT
v_gene: TRBV12-3/TRBV12-4; len: 13; abundance: -; d_gene: TRBD1; j_gene: TRBJ1-1; CDR3aa: CASTTGANTEAFF; CDR3nt: TGTGCCAGCACTACAGGGGCGAACACTGAAGCTTTCTTT
v_gene: TRBV7-3; len: 17; abundance: -; d_gene: -; j_gene: TRBJ1-3; CDR3aa: CASSLGPPGSRGNTIYF; CDR3nt: TGTGCCAGCAGCTTAGGTCCCCCAGGGTCGAGGGGAAACACCATATATTTT
v_gene: TRBV24-1; len: 15; abundance: -; d_gene: -; j_gene: TRBJ1-3; CDR3aa: CATSDPRGSGNTIYF; CDR3nt: TGTGCCACCAGTGACCCCAGGGGCTCTGGAAACACCATATATTTT
v_gene: TRBV24-1; len: 15; abundance: -; d_gene: -; j_gene: TRBJ2-3; CDR3aa: CATSDLLAGGDTQYF; CDR3nt: TGTGCCACCAGTGATTTGCTGGCAGGAGGAGATACGCAGTATTTT
v_gene: TRBV6-5; len: 15; abundance: -; d_gene: -; j_gene: TRBJ2-1; CDR3aa: CASSLGGPSYNEQFF; CDR3nt: TGTGCCAGCAGTCTCGGGGGGCCCTCCTACAATGAGCAGTTCTTC
v_gene: TRBV7-8; len: 18; abundance: -; d_gene: -; j_gene: TRBJ2-2; CDR3aa: CASSSTQQGIGNTGELFF; CDR3nt: TGTGCCAGCAGCTCAACCCAACAGGGAATAGGGAACACCGGGGAGCTGTTTTTT
v_gene: TRBV19; len: 14; abundance: -; d_gene: -; j_gene: TRBJ2-2; CDR3aa: CASTTGANTGELFF; CDR3nt: TGTGCCAGTACTACGGGGGCGAACACCGGGGAGCTGTTTTTT
v_gene: TRBV5-1; len: 15; abundance: -; d_gene: -; j_gene: TRBJ1-1; CDR3aa: CASSLAYRMNTEAFF; CDR3nt: TGCGCCAGCAGCTTGGCCTACAGAATGAACACTGAAGCTTTCTTT
v_gene: TRBV7-2; len: 15; abundance: -; d_gene: -; j_gene: TRBJ1-3; CDR3aa: CASSLFLGRENTIYF; CDR3nt: TGTGCCAGCAGCTTATTTCTCGGTCGGGAAAACACCATATATTTT
v_gene: TRBV29-1; len: 12; abundance: few; d_gene: -; j_gene: TRBJ1-3; CDR3aa: CSGEGSGNTIYF; CDR3nt: TGCAGCGGGGAGGGTTCTGGAAACACCATATATTTT
v_gene: TRBV5-1; len: 18; abundance: -; d_gene: TRBD1; j_gene: TRBJ2-6; CDR3aa: CASSVSGTGTPGANVLTF; CDR3nt: TGCGCCAGCAGCGTCTCCGGGACAGGGACCCCGGGGGCCAACGTCCTGACTTTC
v_gene: TRBV12-5; len: 12; abundance: few; d_gene: -; j_gene: TRBJ2-3; CDR3aa: CASGLWADTQYF; CDR3nt: TGTGCTAGTGGTTTGTGGGCAGATACGCAGTATTTT
v_gene: TRBV21-1; len: 18; abundance: -; d_gene: -; j_gene: TRBJ1-4; CDR3aa: CASTKGGGLVATNEKLFF; CDR3nt: TGTGCCAGCACCAAAGGGGGAGGACTTGTCGCAACTAATGAAAAACTGTTTTTT
v_gene: TRBV19; len: 15; abundance: few; d_gene: -; j_gene: TRBJ1-1; CDR3aa: CASSISWAANTEAFF; CDR3nt: TGTGCCAGTAGTATAAGTTGGGCAGCGAACACTGAAGCTTTCTTT
v_gene: TRBV10-3; len: 13; abundance: -; d_gene: -; j_gene: TRBJ2-1; CDR3aa: CAIQGGYYNEQFF; CDR3nt: TGTGCCATTCAGGGGGGTTACTACAATGAGCAGTTCTTC
v_gene: TRBV5-1; len: 14; abundance: -; d_gene: TRBD1; j_gene: TRBJ1-1; CDR3aa: CASSFGTGAQKAFF; CDR3nt: TGCGCCAGCAGCTTCGGGACAGGGGCCCAAAAAGCTTTCTTT
v_gene: TRBV25-1; len: 14; abundance: -; d_gene: TRBD1; j_gene: TRBJ2-5; CDR3aa: CASSPPGQKETQYF; CDR3nt: TGTGCCAGCAGTCCACCGGGACAGAAAGAGACCCAGTACTTC
v_gene: TRBV29-1; len: 13; abundance: -; d_gene: TRBD1; j_gene: TRBJ2-5; CDR3aa: CSVLPGQGTIQYF; CDR3nt: TGCAGCGTGCTACCGGGACAGGGGACGATCCAGTACTTC
v_gene: TRBV7-7; len: 15; abundance: -; d_gene: -; j_gene: TRBJ1-1; CDR3aa: CASSSTPGLNTEAFF; CDR3nt: TGTGCCAGCAGCTCCACGCCGGGGTTGAACACTGAAGCTTTCTTT
v_gene: TRBV4-3; len: 14; abundance: -; d_gene: TRBD2; j_gene: TRBJ2-3; CDR3aa: CASSLSGGADTQYF; CDR3nt: TGCGCCAGCAGCCTAAGCGGGGGTGCAGATACGCAGTATTTT
v_gene: TRBV11-2; len: 17; abundance: -; d_gene: -; j_gene: TRBJ1-1; CDR3aa: CASSWGQGSIVRTEAFF; CDR3nt: TGTGCCAGCAGCTGGGGGCAGGGCTCGATTGTGAGGACTGAAGCTTTCTTT
v_gene: TRBV29-1; len: 13; abundance: -; d_gene: TRBD2; j_gene: TRBJ2-5; CDR3aa: CSVASGVKETQYF; CDR3nt: TGCAGCGTTGCTAGCGGGGTCAAAGAGACCCAGTACTTC
v_gene: TRBV10-3; len: 17; abundance: -; d_gene: TRBD2; j_gene: TRBJ2-1; CDR3aa: CAIHSSGGAGSYNEQFF; CDR3nt: TGTGCCATCCACTCTAGCGGGGGGGCCGGCTCCTACAATGAGCAGTTCTTC
v_gene: TRBV5-1; len: 16; abundance: -; d_gene: -; j_gene: TRBJ1-1; CDR3aa: CASSLGSGGANTEAFF; CDR3nt: TGCGCCAGCAGCTTGGGATCGGGGGGGGCGAACACTGAAGCTTTCTTT
v_gene: TRBV9; len: 15; abundance: -; d_gene: TRBD2; j_gene: TRBJ2-1; CDR3aa: CASSPSGGSYNEQFF; CDR3nt: TGTGCCAGCAGCCCTAGCGGGGGCTCCTACAATGAGCAGTTCTTC
v_gene: TRBV4-1; len: 14; abundance: -; d_gene: -; j_gene: TRBJ1-4; CDR3aa: CASSRWDGNEKLFF; CDR3nt: TGCGCCAGCAGCCGGTGGGACGGCAATGAAAAACTGTTTTTT
v_gene: TRBV27; len: 15; abundance: -; d_gene: -; j_gene: TRBJ1-2; CDR3aa: CASRKTPQGPYGYTF; CDR3nt: TGTGCCAGCAGGAAAACACCACAGGGCCCCTATGGCTACACCTTC
v_gene: TRBV7-3; len: 15; abundance: -; d_gene: -; j_gene: TRBJ1-1; CDR3aa: CASSLGGARNTEAFF; CDR3nt: TGTGCCAGCAGCTTAGGGGGGGCCCGGAACACTGAAGCTTTCTTT
v_gene: TRBV3-1/TRBV3-2; len: 14; abundance: few; d_gene: -; j_gene: TRBJ1-1; CDR3aa: CASSHNRALSEAFF; CDR3nt: TGTGCCAGCAGCCATAACAGGGCCCTATCTGAAGCTTTCTTT
v_gene: TRBV28; len: 14; abundance: -; d_gene: -; j_gene: TRBJ1-5; CDR3aa: CASSLIRGRQPQHF; CDR3nt: TGTGCCAGCAGTTTAATCAGGGGTCGTCAGCCCCAGCATTTT
v_gene: TRBV3-1/TRBV3-2; len: 13; abundance: -; d_gene: -; j_gene: TRBJ1-2; CDR3aa: CASSQDPSISYTF; CDR3nt: TGTGCCAGCAGCCAAGACCCCTCAATAAGCTACACCTTC
v_gene: TRBV7-9; len: 14; abundance: -; d_gene: TRBD1; j_gene: TRBJ1-2; CDR3aa: CASSQGQGNYGYTF; CDR3nt: TGTGCCAGCAGCCAGGGACAGGGTAACTATGGCTACACCTTC
v_gene: TRBV18; len: 16; abundance: once; d_gene: TRBD1; j_gene: TRBJ1-5; CDR3aa: CASSPTGTVGSQPQHF; CDR3nt: TGTGCCAGCTCACCTACAGGGACAGTGGGGAGTCAGCCCCAGCATTTT
v_gene: TRBV28; len: 13; abundance: -; d_gene: -; j_gene: TRBJ1-1; CDR3aa: CASSFPTAAGAFF; CDR3nt: TGTGCCAGCAGTTTCCCGACGGCCGCGGGAGCTTTCTTT
v_gene: TRBV6-5; len: 14; abundance: -; d_gene: -; j_gene: TRBJ2-2; CDR3aa: CASTISPNTGELFF; CDR3nt: TGTGCCAGCACCATATCTCCGAACACCGGGGAGCTGTTTTTT
v_gene: TRBV24-1; len: 14; abundance: -; d_gene: TRBD1; j_gene: TRBJ1-2; CDR3aa: CATSDWDRTYGYTF; CDR3nt: TGTGCCACCAGTGATTGGGACAGGACATATGGCTACACCTTC
v_gene: TRBV25-1; len: 15; abundance: once; d_gene: -; j_gene: TRBJ1-1; CDR3aa: CASSEFSGGRTEAFF; CDR3nt: TGTGCCAGCAGTGAATTTTCGGGGGGCAGAACTGAAGCTTTCTTT
v_gene: TRBV5-1; len: 15; abundance: -; d_gene: -; j_gene: TRBJ2-4; CDR3aa: CASSLGQGSGDIQYF; CDR3nt: TGCGCCAGCAGCTTGGGGCAGGGGTCGGGAGACATTCAGTACTTC
v_gene: TRBV1; len: 15; abundance: -; d_gene: -; j_gene: TRBJ1-2; CDR3aa: CTSSQDPGVDYGYTF; CDR3nt: TGCACCAGCAGCCAAGATCCCGGGGTCGACTATGGCTACACCTTC
v_gene: TRBV30; len: 16; abundance: -; d_gene: TRBD2; j_gene: TRBJ2-5; CDR3aa: CAWSGGAGGLVETQYF; CDR3nt: TGTGCCTGGAGTGGGGGTGCGGGGGGGCTCGTTGAGACCCAGTACTTC
v_gene: TRBV24-1; len: 16; abundance: -; d_gene: TRBD2; j_gene: TRBJ2-1; CDR3aa: CATSDGGTGIYNEQFF; CDR3nt: TGTGCCACCAGTGACGGGGGGACCGGAATCTACAATGAGCAGTTCTTC
v_gene: TRBV3-1/TRBV3-2; len: 15; abundance: -; d_gene: -; j_gene: TRBJ1-1; CDR3aa: CASSQGGGMNTEAFF; CDR3nt: TGTGCCAGCAGCCAAGGGGGGGGCATGAACACTGAAGCTTTCTTT
v_gene: TRBV30; len: 13; abundance: -; d_gene: -; j_gene: TRBJ1-2; CDR3aa: CAWRVSRNYGYTF; CDR3nt: TGTGCCTGGAGGGTTTCTAGAAACTATGGCTACACCTTC
v_gene: TRBV30; len: 16; abundance: -; d_gene: -; j_gene: TRBJ2-3; CDR3aa: CAGKTKDGLSTDTQYF; CDR3nt: TGTGCCGGGAAGACAAAGGACGGCCTGAGCACAGATACGCAGTATTTT
v_gene: TRBV25-1; len: 14; abundance: -; d_gene: TRBD1; j_gene: TRBJ2-2; CDR3aa: CASSAPGGTGELFF; CDR3nt: TGTGCCAGCAGTGCCCCAGGGGGCACCGGGGAGCTGTTTTTT
v_gene: TRBV5-1; len: 14; abundance: -; d_gene: -; j_gene: TRBJ2-5; CDR3aa: CASSPWGGGETQYF; CDR3nt: TGCGCCAGCAGCCCCTGGGGAGGCGGGGAGACCCAGTACTTC
v_gene: TRBV5-1; len: 14; abundance: -; d_gene: -; j_gene: TRBJ1-4; CDR3aa: CASSSPGAYEKLFF; CDR3nt: TGCGCCAGCAGCTCACCGGGGGCTTATGAAAAACTGTTTTTT
v_gene: TRBV28; len: 16; abundance: -; d_gene: TRBD1; j_gene: TRBJ1-3; CDR3aa: CASTPGGQGIGNTIYF; CDR3nt: TGTGCCAGCACCCCCGGTGGACAGGGAATCGGAAACACCATATATTTT
v_gene: TRBV5-5; len: 14; abundance: -; d_gene: -; j_gene: TRBJ2-2; CDR3aa: CASSLSGYAGELFF; CDR3nt: TGTGCCAGCAGCTTGTCAGGGTACGCCGGGGAGCTGTTTTTT